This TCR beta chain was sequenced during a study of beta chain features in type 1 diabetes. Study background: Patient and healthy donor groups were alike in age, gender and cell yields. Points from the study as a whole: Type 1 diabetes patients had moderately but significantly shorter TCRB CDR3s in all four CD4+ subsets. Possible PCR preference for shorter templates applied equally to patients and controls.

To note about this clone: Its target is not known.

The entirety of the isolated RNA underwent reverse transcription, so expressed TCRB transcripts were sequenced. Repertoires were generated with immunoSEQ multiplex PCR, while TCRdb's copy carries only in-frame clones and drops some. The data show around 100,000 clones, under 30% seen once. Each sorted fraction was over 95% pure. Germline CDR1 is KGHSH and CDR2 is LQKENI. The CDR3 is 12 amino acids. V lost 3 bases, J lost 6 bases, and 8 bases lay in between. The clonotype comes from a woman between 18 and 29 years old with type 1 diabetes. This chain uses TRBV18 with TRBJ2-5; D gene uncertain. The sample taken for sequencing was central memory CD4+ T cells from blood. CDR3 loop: CASSPIEKTQYF. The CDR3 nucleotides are TGTGCCAGCTCACCGATCGAGAAGACCCAGTACTTC.